Below, 14 T cell receptor beta chains from the same sample are listed, as sequenced in a study of blood T cell repertoires in COVID-19. Using immunoSEQ multiplex PCR, the repertoire was profiled, and TCRdb retains in-frame clones only, with some absent. Among 250,000 to 350,000 clones, approximately 92% were seen once, and the ten largest hold about 18%. Specimen: PBMCs or T cells enriched from blood (not recorded which). These receptors all come from a young woman who had recovered from COVID-19.

The sample holds one count of this clone. The rearrangement links TRBV27 to TRBJ2-7; TRBD2 is a possible D gene (6 bases). V gave up 6 bases and J gave up 3 bases, with 15 bases separating them. This CDR3 is 14 amino acids long. Looked up from germline, CDR1 is MNHEY and CDR2 is SMNVEV (reference sequence). CDR3 sequence reads: CASSQGSGIYEQYF. CDR3 nucleotides: TGTGCCAGCAGCCAGGGTAGCGGTATCTACGAGCAGTACTTC.

The V gene is TRBV5-5, the J gene TRBJ1-2; the D gene is possibly TRBD1 (5 bases). The germline CDR1 and CDR2 sequences are SGHKS and YYEKEE (reference sequence). This CDR3 comprises 16 residues. V lost 3 bases to trimming and J lost 0 bases, with 15 bases between them. The CDR3 bases are TGTGCCAGCAGCTCCCACCCACAGGCAGCTAACTATGGCTACACCTTC. Translating gives CASSSHPQAANYGYTF.

The genes are TRBV29-1 and TRBJ1-4; maybe TRBD1 (5 bases). V was shortened by 6 bases and J by 6 bases, with 20 bases between the two germline ends. The CDR3 sequence is 15 residues long. Germline lookup yields CDR1 SQVTM and CDR2 ANQGSEA. The CDR3 DNA reads TGCAGCGTGCTTCTAGCGGCAGGGTCTTATGAAAAACTGTTTTTT. Its protein product is CSVLLAAGSYEKLFF.

This clone was seen only once. This chain joins TRBV11-2 and TRBJ2-7; the D is unclear. CDR1 is SGHAT and CDR2 is FQNNGV in the germline V gene. Trimming cost V 5 bases and J 3 bases, with 11 bases left between them. CDR3 length: 13 residues. The CDR3 region is CASSPPGYYEQYF. In DNA form, the CDR3 reads TGTGCCAGCAGCCCCCCGGGTTACTACGAGCAGTACTTC.

This clone was counted once. The chain joins TRBV11-3 to TRBJ1-1; the match to TRBD1 covers 9 bases. Germline V gives CDR1 SGHNT, CDR2 YENEEA. The CDR3 covers 16 residues. V gave up 5 bases and J gave up 3 bases; unmatched junction bases: 10. The CDR3: CASSRTPTGGDTEAFF. The CDR3 DNA reads TGTGCCAGCAGCAGGACGCCGACAGGGGGTGACACTGAAGCTTTCTTT.

Of note for this clone: The junction departs from the called germline gene at one end, perhaps through a read error. The rearrangement uses TRBV12-3 or TRBV12-4 and TRBJ2-1; possible D gene TRBD1, 6 bases. The length of the CDR3 is 13 residues. CDR3: CASSLDRQMRWFF. CDR3 coding DNA: TGTGCCAGCAGCTTAGACAGGCAGATGAGATGGTTCTTC.

The chain uses TRBV20-1 and TRBJ2-7; D is unclear. Germline V gene lookup returns CDR1 DFQATT and CDR2 SNEGSKA (reference sequence). This CDR3 spans 12 amino acids. Trimming cost V 3 bases and J 6 bases, with 12 bases left between them. The CDR3 region is CSASRGTSEQYF. Here the CDR3 DNA reads TGCAGTGCTAGTCGCGGTACAAGCGAGCAGTACTTC.

The chain is built from TRBV11-2 and TRBJ2-1; no firm D call. Trimming took 3 bases from V and 7 from J, leaving 7 bases between them. This CDR3 is 12 amino acids long. Germline loops: CDR1 SGHAT, CDR2 FQNNGV. CDR3 residues: CASSFSLNEQFF. CDR3 coding DNA: TGTGCCAGCAGCTTTAGCTTGAATGAGCAGTTCTTC.

V is TRBV7-6 and J is TRBJ1-1; 7 nucleotides match TRBD1. CDR1 and CDR2 from the germline V gene are SGHVS and FNYEAQ. CDR3 size: 16 residues. The junction had 13 bases not matched to a gene; V was cut back by 5 bases and J by 4 bases. Here the CDR3 DNA reads TGTGCCAGCAGCCTCCGGCCACCTGACAGGGTCACTGAAGCTTTCTTT. It translates to CASSLRPPDRVTEAFF.

V is TRBV25-1 and J is TRBJ1-2, with a weak D call TRBD1 (5 bases). V shed 5 bases and J shed 4 bases, with 14 bases lying between them. Germline V CDR1 and CDR2: MGHDK, SYGVNS. The length of the CDR3 is 14 residues. As DNA, the CDR3 is TGTGCCAGCAGTTCCCAGGGAGGATTCTATGGCTACACCTTC. Translation: CASSSQGGFYGYTF.

The chain recombines TRBV11-2 with TRBJ2-5; TRBD1 is a possible D gene (5 bases). Germline CDR1 SGHAT, CDR2 FQNNGV. The V and J ends lost 2 bases and 1 base respectively, with 8 bases between them. This CDR3 has 14 amino acids. CDR3 amino acids: CASSLQGFQETQYF. The CDR3 DNA reads as TGTGCCAGCAGCTTACAGGGCTTCCAAGAGACCCAGTACTTC. The entire variable domain, with the rest obtained from reference TRBV11-2 and TRBJ2-5, is as follows: EAGVAQSPRYKIIEKRQSVAFWCNPISGHATLYWYQQILGQGPKLLIQFQNNGVVDDSQLPKDRFSAERLKGVDSTLKIQPAKLEDSAVYLCASSLQGFQETQYFGPGTRLLVL.

This clone was seen just once. The J gene is TRBJ2-2, the V gene TRBV4-3; D perhaps matches TRBD2 (5 bases). Germline loops: CDR1 LGHNA, CDR2 YSLEER. V was pared by 1 base and J by 4 bases, with 10 bases between. This CDR3 contains 15 residues. CDR3 amino acids: CASSQVGGVTGELFF. CDR3 sequence (DNA): TGCGCCAGCAGCCAAGTTGGAGGAGTCACCGGGGAGCTGTTTTTT.

The genes are TRBV15 and TRBJ2-1; 8 nucleotides match TRBD2. CDR1 is LNHNV, CDR2 YYDKDF, per germline (reference sequence). The CDR3 is made up of 17 amino acids. With 1 base clipped from V and 0 bases from J, the junction kept 5 bases outside the gene matches. Here the CDR3 reads CATSRGSGGGSYNEQFF. CDR3 nucleotide sequence: TGTGCCACCAGCAGAGGTTCCGGGGGGGGCTCCTACAATGAGCAGTTCTTC.

This clone showed up just once. The V and J genes are TRBV11-2 and TRBJ2-7; no reliable D call. The ends were cut back, 8 bases at V and 2 bases at J, with 10 bases in the middle. The CDR3 totals 12 residues. Germline CDR1 and CDR2: SGHAT and FQNNGV. CDR3 protein: CASSSETYEQYF. CDR3 DNA sequence: TGTGCCAGCTCATCCGAGACCTACGAGCAGTACTTC.